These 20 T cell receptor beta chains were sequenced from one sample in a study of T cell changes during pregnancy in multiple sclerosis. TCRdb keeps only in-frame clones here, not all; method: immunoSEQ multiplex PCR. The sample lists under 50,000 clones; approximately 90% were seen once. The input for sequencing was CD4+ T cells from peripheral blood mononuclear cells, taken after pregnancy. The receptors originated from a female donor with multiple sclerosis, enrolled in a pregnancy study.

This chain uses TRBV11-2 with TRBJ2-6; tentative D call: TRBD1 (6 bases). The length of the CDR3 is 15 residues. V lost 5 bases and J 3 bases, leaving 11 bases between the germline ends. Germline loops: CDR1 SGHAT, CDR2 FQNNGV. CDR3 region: CASSITGFGANVLTF. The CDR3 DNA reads TGTGCCAGCAGCATAACAGGGTTTGGGGCCAACGTCCTGACTTTC.

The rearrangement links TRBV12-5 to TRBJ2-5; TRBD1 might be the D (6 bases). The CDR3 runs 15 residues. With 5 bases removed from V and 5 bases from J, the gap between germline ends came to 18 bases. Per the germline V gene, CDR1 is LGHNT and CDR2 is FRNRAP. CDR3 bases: TGTGCTAGTGGTGGGGGCAGGGCCTCAGGGGAGACCCAGTACTTC. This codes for CASGGGRASGETQYF.

CDR3: CASSRKGFLSNQPQHF. The CDR3 DNA is TGTGCCAGCAGCAGAAAGGGGTTTCTCAGCAATCAGCCCCAGCATTTT. J is TRBJ1-5 and V is TRBV5-8; TRBD1 is a possible D gene (5 bases). Germline assignment: CDR1 SGHTS and CDR2 YDEGEE. Trimming took off 4 bases at V and 1 base at J, with 15 bases between the two ends. The CDR3 spans 16 residues.

The CDR3 sequence: CASSGSYKPQSRANVLTF. The CDR3 coding sequence is TGTGCCAGCAGCGGGAGTTATAAGCCACAAAGTCGGGCCAACGTCCTGACTTTC. V gene TRBV7-7 combines with J gene TRBJ2-6; a possible D gene is TRBD2 (5 bases). CDR3 length: 18 amino acids. CDR1 SSHAT and CDR2 FNYEAQ come from the germline V gene (reference sequence). V lost 5 bases, J lost 5 bases, and 22 bases lay in between.

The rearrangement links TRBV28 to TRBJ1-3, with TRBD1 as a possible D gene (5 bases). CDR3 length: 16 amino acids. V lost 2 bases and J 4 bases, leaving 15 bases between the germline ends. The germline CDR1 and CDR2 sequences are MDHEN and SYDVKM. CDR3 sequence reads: CASSLIGTSGGNTIYF. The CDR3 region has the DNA TGTGCCAGCAGTTTAATAGGGACGAGCGGGGGAAACACCATATATTTT. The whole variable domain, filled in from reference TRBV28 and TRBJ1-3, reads DVKVTQSSRYLVKRTGEKVFLECVQDMDHENMFWYRQDPGLGLRLIYFSYDVKMKEKGDIPEGYSVSREKKERFSLILESASTNQTSMYLCASSLIGTSGGNTIYFGEGSWLTVV.

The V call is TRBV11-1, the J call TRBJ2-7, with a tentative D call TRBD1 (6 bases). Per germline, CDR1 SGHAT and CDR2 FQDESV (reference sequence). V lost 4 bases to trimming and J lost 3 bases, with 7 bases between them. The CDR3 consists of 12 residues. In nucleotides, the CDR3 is TGTGCCAGCAGCTCGGACAGCTACGAGCAGTACTTC. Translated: CASSSDSYEQYF.

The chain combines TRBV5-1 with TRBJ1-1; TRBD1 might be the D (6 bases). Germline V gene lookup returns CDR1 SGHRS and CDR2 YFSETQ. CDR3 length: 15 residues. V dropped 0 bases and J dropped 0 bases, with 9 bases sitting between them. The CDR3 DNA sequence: TGCGCCAGCAGCTTGGTGGCAGGGGTGAACACTGAAGCTTTCTTT. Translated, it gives CASSLVAGVNTEAFF.

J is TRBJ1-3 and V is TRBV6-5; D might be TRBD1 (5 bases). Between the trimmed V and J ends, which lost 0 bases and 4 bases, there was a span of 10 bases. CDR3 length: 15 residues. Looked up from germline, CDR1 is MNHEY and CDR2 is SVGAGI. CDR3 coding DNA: TGTGCCAGCAGTTACTCGGGGGGATCGGGAAACACCATATATTTT. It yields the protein CASSYSGGSGNTIYF.

The DNA for the CDR3 is TGTGCCAGCAGCTTTGGGACAGGTAAAAACAATGAGCAGTTCTTC. This sequence encodes CASSFGTGKNNEQFF. The chain links TRBV5-6 to TRBJ2-1; TRBD1 agrees at 8 bases. The junction had 6 bases not matched to a gene; V was cut back by 2 bases and J by 5 bases. The length of the CDR3 is 15 residues. Per the germline V gene, CDR1 is SGHDT and CDR2 is YYEEEE. Based on the CDR3 plus reference TRBV5-6 and TRBJ2-1, the full variable domain is DAGVTQSPTHLIKTRGQQVTLRCSPKSGHDTVSWYQQALGQGPQFIFQYYEEEERQRGNFPDRFSGHQFPNYSSELNVNALLLGDSALYLCASSFGTGKNNEQFFGPGTRLTVL.

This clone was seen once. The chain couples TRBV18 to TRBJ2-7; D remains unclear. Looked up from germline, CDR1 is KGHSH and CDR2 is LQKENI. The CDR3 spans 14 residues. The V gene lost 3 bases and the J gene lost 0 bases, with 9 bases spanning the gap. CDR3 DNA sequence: TGTGCCAGCTCACCCGCAGGCCACTCCTACGAGCAGTACTTC. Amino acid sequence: CASSPAGHSYEQYF.

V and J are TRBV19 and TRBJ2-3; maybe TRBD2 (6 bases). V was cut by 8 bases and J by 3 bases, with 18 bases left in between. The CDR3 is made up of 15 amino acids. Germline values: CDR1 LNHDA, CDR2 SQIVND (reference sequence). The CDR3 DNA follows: TGTGCCAGTGGGCCGTCGCGGGAAAGTACAGATACGCAGTATTTT. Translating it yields CASGPSRESTDTQYF.

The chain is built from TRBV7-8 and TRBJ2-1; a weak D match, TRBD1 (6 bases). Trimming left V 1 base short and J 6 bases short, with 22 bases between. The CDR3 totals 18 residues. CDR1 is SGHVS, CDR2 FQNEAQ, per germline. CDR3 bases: TGTGCCAGCAGCTTAGATTGGGGGCGGGCCATAACGACCAATGAGCAGTTCTTC. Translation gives CASSLDWGRAITTNEQFF.

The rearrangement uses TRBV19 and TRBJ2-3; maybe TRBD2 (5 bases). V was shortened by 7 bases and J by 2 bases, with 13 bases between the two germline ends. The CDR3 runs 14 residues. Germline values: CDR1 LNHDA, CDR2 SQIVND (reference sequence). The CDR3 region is CASTEGYNTDTQYF. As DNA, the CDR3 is TGTGCCAGTACCGAGGGATACAACACAGATACGCAGTATTTT.

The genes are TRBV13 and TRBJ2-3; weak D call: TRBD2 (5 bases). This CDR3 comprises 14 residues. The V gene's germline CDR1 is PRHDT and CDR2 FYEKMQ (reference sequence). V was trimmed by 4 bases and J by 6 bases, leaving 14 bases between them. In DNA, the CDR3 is TGTGCCAGCAGCTCCCGCACTAGTTCTGATACGCAGTATTTT. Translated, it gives CASSSRTSSDTQYF.

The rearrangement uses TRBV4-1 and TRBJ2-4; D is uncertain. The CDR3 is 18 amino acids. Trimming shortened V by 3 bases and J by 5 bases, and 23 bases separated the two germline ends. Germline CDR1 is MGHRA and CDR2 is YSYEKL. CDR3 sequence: CASSQPKRLESRENIQYF. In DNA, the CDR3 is TGCGCCAGCAGCCAGCCCAAGAGACTGGAGAGCCGAGAAAACATTCAGTACTTC.

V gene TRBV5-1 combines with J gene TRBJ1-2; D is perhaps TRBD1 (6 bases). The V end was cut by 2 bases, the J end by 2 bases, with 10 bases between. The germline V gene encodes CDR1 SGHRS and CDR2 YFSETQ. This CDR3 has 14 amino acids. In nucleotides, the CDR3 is TGCGCCAGCAGCTTCCTGACAGGCAACTATGGCTACACCTTC. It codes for CASSFLTGNYGYTF.

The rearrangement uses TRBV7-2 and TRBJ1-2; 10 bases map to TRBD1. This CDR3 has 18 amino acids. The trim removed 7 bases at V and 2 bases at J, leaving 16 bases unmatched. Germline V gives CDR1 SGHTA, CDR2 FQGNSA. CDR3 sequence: CASTVDTGTGVTNYGYTF. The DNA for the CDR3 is TGTGCCAGCACCGTTGATACCGGGACAGGGGTTACGAACTATGGCTACACCTTC.

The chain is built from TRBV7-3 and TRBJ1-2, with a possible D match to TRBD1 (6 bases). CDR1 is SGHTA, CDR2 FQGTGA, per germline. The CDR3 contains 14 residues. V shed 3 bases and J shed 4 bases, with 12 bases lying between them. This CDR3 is CASSFDGQSYGYTF. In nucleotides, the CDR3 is TGTGCCAGCAGCTTCGACGGACAGTCCTATGGCTACACCTTC.

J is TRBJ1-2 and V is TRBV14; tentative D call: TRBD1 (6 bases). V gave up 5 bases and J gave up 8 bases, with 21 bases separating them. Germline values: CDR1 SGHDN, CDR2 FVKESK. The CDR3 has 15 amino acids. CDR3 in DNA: TGTGCCAGCAGCTCGCTGAGGACCTATCAGGGGGGCTACACCTTC. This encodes CASSSLRTYQGGYTF.

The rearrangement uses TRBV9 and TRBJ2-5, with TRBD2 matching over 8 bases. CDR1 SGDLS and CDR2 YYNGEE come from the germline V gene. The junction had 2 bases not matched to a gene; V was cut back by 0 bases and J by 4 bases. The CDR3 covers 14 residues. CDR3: CASSVGLAGETQYF. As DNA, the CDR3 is TGTGCCAGCAGCGTAGGGCTAGCGGGAGAGACCCAGTACTTC.